A single sample is the source of the 6 T cell receptor beta chains below, sequenced in a study of OX40 agonist ivuxolimab in advanced cancers. The table came from immunoSEQ multiplex PCR; TCRdb's copy has only in-frame clones and leaves some out. This sample has 60,000 to 85,000 clones; roughly 90% occur once, and the top ten carry about 1%. This specimen consisted of CD4+ or CD8+ T cells sorted from blood, obtained in a trial of the OX40 agonist ivuxolimab. The receptor set was obtained from an adult with an advanced solid tumor such as melanoma, head and neck, liver or kidney cancer.

This chain uses TRBV28 with TRBJ1-5; D remains ambiguous. There are 15 residues in the CDR3. In germline, CDR1 is MDHEN, CDR2 SYDVKM. V lost 1 base and J lost 3, with 10 bases in between. CDR3 protein: CASSLYVDLNQPQHF. The CDR3 nucleotides read TGTGCCAGCAGTTTATACGTTGATCTCAATCAGCCCCAGCATTTT.

This chain uses TRBV5-1 with TRBJ2-3; TRBD2 might be the D (6 bases). Germline loops: CDR1 SGHRS, CDR2 YFSETQ. V was trimmed by 4 bases and J by 2 bases, leaving 11 bases between them. The length of the CDR3 is 14 residues. CDR3 nucleotides: TGCGCCAGCAGCACGGGACTTCACACAGATACGCAGTATTTT. This sequence encodes CASSTGLHTDTQYF. Full variable domain (missing parts from reference TRBV5-1 and TRBJ2-3): KAGVTQTPRYLIKTRGQQVTLSCSPISGHRSVSWYQQTPGQGLQFLFEYFSETQRNKGNFPGRFSGRQFSNSRSEMNVSTLELGDSALYLCASSTGLHTDTQYFGPGTRLTVL.

This chain joins TRBV5-4 and TRBJ2-2; 10 bases line up with TRBD2. The CDR3 runs to 16 residues. V trimming: 0 bases; J trimming: 5 bases; junction bases outside the gene matches: 4. CDR1 and CDR2 from the germline V gene are SGHNT and YYREEE (reference sequence). The CDR3 sequence is CASSLASGSGTGELFF. The CDR3 DNA reads as TGTGCCAGCAGCTTGGCTAGCGGGAGTGGAACCGGGGAGCTGTTTTTT.

The V call is TRBV11-2, the J call TRBJ2-3; D may be TRBD2 (5 bases). Trimming removed 3 bases at V and 4 bases at J, with 11 bases between. CDR1 is SGHAT and CDR2 is FQNNGV in the germline V gene. This CDR3 contains 14 residues. This chain's CDR3 is CASSFEGVADTQYF. The CDR3 nucleotides are TGTGCCAGCAGCTTTGAGGGCGTGGCAGATACGCAGTATTTT.

The sample holds one count of this clone. The chain uses TRBV5-6 and TRBJ2-7, with D perhaps TRBD1 (5 bases). V was cut by 4 bases and J by 6 bases, with 11 bases left in between. CDR1 is SGHDT, CDR2 YYEEEE, per germline. CDR3 length: 12 amino acids. As DNA, the CDR3 is TGTGCCAGCAGCCCAGGGTTCGGCGAGCAGTACTTC. It encodes CASSPGFGEQYF.

This clone was counted at least ten times. The gene calls are TRBV29-1 and TRBJ2-2, with D unresolved. The CDR3 has 13 residues. CDR1 and CDR2 (germline): SQVTM, ANQGSEA. V lost 3 bases and J 0 bases, leaving 5 bases between the germline ends. The CDR3 loop reads CSVDTSNTGELFF. The CDR3 nucleotides are TGCAGCGTTGACACCTCGAACACCGGGGAGCTGTTTTTT.